A single sample is the source of the 23 T cell receptor beta chains below, sequenced in a study of CD8 T cells in Susac syndrome. Random hexamers primed reverse transcription of about 0.45 to 1 ug RNA. TCRdb passed the immunoSEQ multiplex PCR reads through MiXCR, listing each CDR3 protein once. Of about 210,000 distinct CDR3 sequences listed, around 95% are singletons. The specimen was CD4+ T cells from PBMCs. The receptors were gathered from a human donor with multiple sclerosis.

The chain employs TRBV20-1 and TRBJ2-3; TRBD2 agrees at 11 bases. The CDR3 consists of 14 residues. From germline, CDR1 is DFQATT and CDR2 SNEGSKA (reference sequence). Trimming at V came to 6 bases and at J to 6 bases, leaving 8 bases not matched to a gene. CDR3 nucleotides: TGCAGTGCAGACTTAGCGGGGGGGCCCGATACGCAGTATTTT. As protein: CSADLAGGPDTQYF.

The genes are TRBV30 and TRBJ1-2; D gene uncertain. V gave up 5 bases and J gave up 8 bases, with 15 bases separating them. CDR3 size: 12 residues. CDR1 GTSNPN and CDR2 SVGIG come from the germline V gene (reference sequence). CDR3 residues: CAWGRGRGGYTF. In nucleotides, the CDR3 is TGTGCCTGGGGTCGTGGCAGAGGCGGCTACACCTTC.

As for this clonotype: Compared with germline, one end of the junction differs, possibly owing to a read error. The rearrangement joins TRBV30 to TRBJ2-2; TRBD1 might be the D (6 bases). Germline values: CDR1 GTSNPN, CDR2 SVGIG (reference sequence). The CDR3 totals 12 residues. The CDR3 here is CAWTENTGELFF. CDR3 in DNA: TGTGCGTGGACAGAGAACACCGGGGAGCTGTTTTTT. Combining the CDR3 with reference TRBV30 and TRBJ2-2 gives the whole variable domain SQTIHQWPATLVQPVGSPLSLECTVEGTSNPNLYWYRQAAGRGLQLLFYSVGIGQISSEVPQNLSASRPQDRQFILSSKKLLLSDSGFYLCAWTENTGELFFGEGSRLTVL.

This rearrangement joins TRBV9 to TRBJ1-1; D is perhaps TRBD1 (5 bases). CDR1 is SGDLS, CDR2 YYNGEE, per germline. The V and J ends lost 0 bases and 3 bases respectively, with 12 bases between them. This CDR3 comprises 15 residues. CDR3: CASSVDPGRDTEAFF. The CDR3 nucleotides read TGTGCCAGCAGCGTAGACCCGGGGCGGGACACTGAAGCTTTCTTT.

The rearrangement joins TRBV5-1 to TRBJ2-5; D remains ambiguous. This CDR3 spans 13 amino acids. The V gene's germline CDR1 is SGHRS and CDR2 YFSETQ. Trimming stripped 4 bases from V and 2 bases from J, with 9 bases between. The CDR3 spells CASSAAIQETQYF. As DNA, the CDR3 is TGCGCCAGCAGCGCGGCCATTCAAGAGACCCAGTACTTC.

The chain is built from TRBV5-1 and TRBJ1-1; D possibly corresponds to TRBD1 (6 bases). V gave up 5 bases and J gave up 1 base, with 15 bases separating them. This CDR3 has 15 residues. In germline, CDR1 is SGHRS, CDR2 YFSETQ. In nucleotides, the CDR3 is TGCGCCAGCAGTCCTGGGGGCACAACGAACACTGAAGCTTTCTTT. Encoded protein: CASSPGGTTNTEAFF.

V is TRBV12-3 or TRBV12-4 and J is TRBJ2-1; D possibly corresponds to TRBD1 (6 bases). This CDR3 spans 16 amino acids. V lost 8 bases to trimming and J lost 5 bases, with 22 bases between them. The CDR3 bases are TGTGCCAGCGGACCGTTCCAGGGGATAGTTAACAATGAGCAGTTCTTC. It specifies CASGPFQGIVNNEQFF.

The chain combines TRBV7-2 with TRBJ2-1; 9 positions match TRBD2. The CDR3 is made up of 12 amino acids. V shed 1 base and J 15 bases; nucleotides not matched to a gene: 4. Germline CDR1 reads SGHTA; CDR2 reads FQGNSA. CDR3 coding DNA: TGTGCCAGCAGCTTAGGCCTAGCGGGGCGGTTCTTC. Its protein product is CASSLGLAGRFF.

This chain joins TRBV2 and TRBJ2-5; TRBD1 might be the D (6 bases). Germline V lookup: CDR1 SNHLY, CDR2 FYNNEI. V lost 5 bases to trimming and J lost 3 bases, with 22 bases between them. The CDR3 is made up of 17 amino acids. This CDR3 reads CASSPPWMDSGEETQYF. The CDR3 bases are TGTGCCAGCAGTCCGCCCTGGATGGACAGTGGGGAAGAGACCCAGTACTTC. The entire variable domain, with the rest obtained from reference TRBV2 and TRBJ2-5, is as follows: EPEVTQTPSHQVTQMGQEVILRCVPISNHLYFYWYRQILGQKVEFLVSFYNNEISEKSEIFDDQFSVERPDGSNFTLKIRSTKLEDSAMYFCASSPPWMDSGEETQYFGPGTRLLVL.

The chain couples TRBV20-1 to TRBJ2-3; D is uncertain. This CDR3 comprises 14 residues. The V end was cut by 2 bases, the J end by 0 bases, with 9 bases between. Germline assignment: CDR1 DFQATT and CDR2 SNEGSKA (reference sequence). This CDR3 is CSARSGVSTDTQYF. In DNA form, the CDR3 reads TGCAGTGCTAGAAGTGGGGTCAGCACAGATACGCAGTATTTT.

The rearrangement links TRBV5-1 to TRBJ2-5, with 8 bases identical to TRBD2. This CDR3 spans 14 amino acids. J lost 2 bases, V lost 4 bases, and 4 bases had no gene match. From germline, CDR1 is SGHRS and CDR2 YFSETQ. The CDR3 region has the DNA TGCGCCAGCAGCCCGATAGCGGGGCAAGAGACCCAGTACTTC. It encodes CASSPIAGQETQYF. Together with reference TRBV5-1 and TRBJ2-5, the CDR3 gives the full variable domain: KAGVTQTPRYLIKTRGQQVTLSCSPISGHRSVSWYQQTPGQGLQFLFEYFSETQRNKGNFPGRFSGRQFSNSRSEMNVSTLELGDSALYLCASSPIAGQETQYFGPGTRLLVL.

CDR3 sequence (DNA): TGTGCCTGCCTGCATCGGACAGGGGAGTATGGCTACACCTTC. As protein: CACLHRTGEYGYTF. The J gene is TRBJ1-2, the V gene TRBV30; 9 bases fit TRBD1. Losses at the gene ends were 6 bases for V and 5 bases for J; bases not matched to a gene: 10. Germline lookup yields CDR1 GTSNPN and CDR2 SVGIG (reference sequence). There are 14 residues in the CDR3.

As concerns this clonotype: The junction shows a germline mismatch at one end, possibly a read error. The rearrangement joins TRBV20-1 to TRBJ2-5; TRBD1 matches at 7 bases. CDR1 and CDR2 (germline): DFQATT, SNEGSKA (reference sequence). This CDR3 has 14 residues. The DNA for the CDR3 is TGCAGTGCCAGAGGGGACAGAAACCAAGAGACCCAGTACTTC. It yields the protein CSARGDRNQETQYF.

The chain joins TRBV6-5 to TRBJ1-2, with 12 bases fitting TRBD1. This CDR3 is built from 15 residues. With 0 bases clipped from V and 8 bases from J, the junction kept 4 bases outside the gene matches. Looked up from germline, CDR1 is MNHEY and CDR2 is SVGAGI. The CDR3 DNA is TGTGCCAGCAGTTACTCGGTGGGGACAGGGGGCGGCTACACCTTC. Translation: CASSYSVGTGGGYTF.

This chain joins TRBV14 and TRBJ1-2; perhaps TRBD1 as D (6 bases). The CDR3 consists of 15 residues. Trimming stripped 0 bases from V and 4 bases from J, with 12 bases between. The germline V gene has CDR1 SGHDN and CDR2 FVKESK. This chain's CDR3 is CASSQDPGHLYGYTF. CDR3 sequence (DNA): TGTGCCAGCAGCCAAGACCCGGGACACCTCTATGGCTACACCTTC.

This chain uses TRBV19 with TRBJ1-2, with D possibly being TRBD1 (5 bases). Germline V gene sequence: CDR1 LNHDA, CDR2 SQIVND (reference sequence). This CDR3 is built from 10 residues. V lost 10 bases, J lost 10 bases, and 13 bases lay in between. The CDR3 protein is CATSGIFYTF. CDR3 in DNA: TGTGCCACGTCAGGGATTTTCTACACCTTC.

The gene calls are TRBV29-1 and TRBJ2-3; D may be TRBD1 (6 bases). Germline V CDR1 and CDR2: SQVTM, ANQGSEA. V gave up 3 bases and J gave up 4 bases, with 11 bases separating them. This CDR3 is 13 amino acids long. Here the CDR3 DNA reads TGCAGCGTTGATGCCCCAGGGGCAGATACGCAGTATTTT. It is translated as CSVDAPGADTQYF.

This chain links TRBV12-5 with TRBJ2-1; 11 bases are shared with TRBD1. V was clipped by 7 bases and J by 7 bases; unmatched bases: 9. This CDR3 spans 15 amino acids. The germline V gene encodes CDR1 LGHNT and CDR2 FRNRAP. The CDR3 spells CASAKDRGLKNEQFF. CDR3 sequence (DNA): TGTGCTAGTGCCAAGGACAGGGGGCTGAAAAATGAGCAGTTCTTC.

The V and J genes are TRBV7-9 and TRBJ2-7; D may be TRBD2 (6 bases). Trimming removed 4 bases at V and 1 base at J, with 23 bases between. CDR3 length equals 18 residues. Germline CDR1 SEHNR, CDR2 FQNEAQ (reference sequence). The CDR3 DNA follows: TGTGCCAGCAGCTCCACTCCGATGGACTCTCGGGAGTCCTACGAGCAGTACGTC. Its protein product is CASSSTPMDSRESYEQYV.

The genes are TRBV30 and TRBJ2-7, with unresolved D. The germline V and J ends were trimmed by 3 bases and 2 bases, with 8 bases remaining between them. The germline CDR1 and CDR2 sequences are GTSNPN and SVGIG (reference sequence). The CDR3 extends over 12 amino acids. This CDR3 reads CAWSDWAYEQYV. CDR3 DNA: TGTGCCTGGAGCGACTGGGCCTACGAGCAGTACGTC.

This clonotype was seen once. This chain links TRBV19 with TRBJ1-1; possible D gene TRBD1, 5 bases. The CDR3 loop spans 14 amino acids. CDR1 is LNHDA, CDR2 SQIVND, per germline (reference sequence). V was trimmed by 6 bases and J by 3 bases, leaving 14 bases between them. Written as DNA, the CDR3 is TGTGCCAGTAGCTTCGGGGCCGGGGACACTGAAGCTTTCTTT. Protein: CASSFGAGDTEAFF.

The chain couples TRBV30 to TRBJ2-7; D might be TRBD1 (5 bases). CDR1 is GTSNPN and CDR2 is SVGIG in the germline V gene (reference sequence). V shed 1 base and J shed 0 bases, with 13 bases lying between them. There are 15 residues in the CDR3. As DNA, the CDR3 is TGTGCCTGGAGTGGAGGCAGGGTTAACTCCTACGAGCAGTACTTC. As protein: CAWSGGRVNSYEQYF.

The gene calls are TRBV19 and TRBJ2-7; TRBD1 aligns across 10 bases. Trimming removed 5 bases from V and 3 bases from J; junction bases left unmatched: 7. Germline V lookup: CDR1 LNHDA, CDR2 SQIVND (reference sequence). The CDR3 sequence is 15 residues long. CDR3 protein: CASSPQTGGYYEQYF. The DNA for the CDR3 is TGTGCCAGTAGTCCCCAGACAGGGGGCTACTACGAGCAGTACTTC.